A single sample gave rise to the 5 T cell receptor beta chains below, sequenced in a study of response to subunit inactivated influenza vaccine. TCRdb re-called the RT-PCR reads through MiXCR, storing one row per CDR3 protein. In the table there are about 650,000 distinct CDR3 sequences, 15% to 19% of which are singletons. This specimen was PBMCs from blood, taken 11 to 12 days after vaccination. All receptors derive from a middle-aged man who received an inactivated influenza vaccine.

The CDR3: CASSQTTGQGLEKLFF. The CDR3 bases are TGTGCCAGCAGCCAAACAACGGGACAGGGGCTTGAAAAACTGTTTTTT. The chain has TRBV4-2 and TRBJ1-4; 10 bases match TRBD1. V lost 2 bases and J lost 7; bases outside the gene matches: 7. The CDR3 covers 16 residues. From germline, CDR1 is LGHNA and CDR2 YNFKEQ.

In this sample, this clonotype turned up a few times. The gene calls are TRBV28 and TRBJ2-1; 8 positions agree with TRBD2. Germline lookup yields CDR1 MDHEN and CDR2 SYDVKM. CDR3 length equals 17 residues. After removal of 4 bases from V and 2 bases from J, the junction contained 10 bases not matched to a gene. CDR3 sequence: CASSSNGVLAAYNEQFF. CDR3 coding DNA: TGTGCCAGCAGTTCCAATGGTGTACTAGCGGCCTACAATGAGCAGTTCTTC.

V and J are TRBV4-2 and TRBJ2-5; 11 nucleotides agree with TRBD1. The ends lost 3 bases at V and 2 bases at J; junction bases unmatched: 5. The germline gives CDR1 LGHNA, CDR2 YNFKEQ. The CDR3 covers 16 residues. The CDR3 DNA reads TGTGCCAGCAGCCACCCGGACAGGGGGCAGCAAGAGACCCAGTACTTC. This encodes CASSHPDRGQQETQYF.

This rearrangement joins TRBV12-3 or TRBV12-4 to TRBJ2-1, with D possibly TRBD2 on 5 matching bases. Trimming removed 5 bases from V and 9 bases from J, with 26 bases in between. This CDR3 contains 17 residues. The CDR3 sequence is CASSPYTRKVWAGEQFF. CDR3 in DNA: TGTGCCAGCAGTCCATACACTAGAAAGGTCTGGGCTGGTGAGCAGTTCTTC.

The chain carries TRBV10-3 and TRBJ1-1; D is unclear. The V end was cut by 6 bases, the J end by 2 bases, with 16 bases between. In germline, CDR1 is ENHRY, CDR2 SYGVKD. The CDR3 is 15 residues long. The CDR3 DNA reads as TGTGCCATCAGGACGTCGGGTAACCCAAACACTGAAGCTTTCTTT. It is translated as CAIRTSGNPNTEAFF.